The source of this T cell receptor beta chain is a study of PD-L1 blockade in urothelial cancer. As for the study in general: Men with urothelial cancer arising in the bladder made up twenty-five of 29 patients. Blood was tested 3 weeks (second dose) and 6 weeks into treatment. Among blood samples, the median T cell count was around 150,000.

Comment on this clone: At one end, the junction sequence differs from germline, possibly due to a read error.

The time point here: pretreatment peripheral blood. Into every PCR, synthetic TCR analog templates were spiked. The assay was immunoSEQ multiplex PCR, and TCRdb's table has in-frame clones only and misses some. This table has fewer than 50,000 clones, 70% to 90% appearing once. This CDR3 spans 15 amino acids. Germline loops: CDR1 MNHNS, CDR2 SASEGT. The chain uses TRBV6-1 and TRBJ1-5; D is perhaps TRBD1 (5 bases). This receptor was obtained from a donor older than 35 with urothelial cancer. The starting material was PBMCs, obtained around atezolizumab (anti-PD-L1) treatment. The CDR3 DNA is TGTGCCAGCAGTGAGCGGGGACCCGGCAACCAGCCCCAGCATTTT. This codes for CASSERGPGNQPQHF.